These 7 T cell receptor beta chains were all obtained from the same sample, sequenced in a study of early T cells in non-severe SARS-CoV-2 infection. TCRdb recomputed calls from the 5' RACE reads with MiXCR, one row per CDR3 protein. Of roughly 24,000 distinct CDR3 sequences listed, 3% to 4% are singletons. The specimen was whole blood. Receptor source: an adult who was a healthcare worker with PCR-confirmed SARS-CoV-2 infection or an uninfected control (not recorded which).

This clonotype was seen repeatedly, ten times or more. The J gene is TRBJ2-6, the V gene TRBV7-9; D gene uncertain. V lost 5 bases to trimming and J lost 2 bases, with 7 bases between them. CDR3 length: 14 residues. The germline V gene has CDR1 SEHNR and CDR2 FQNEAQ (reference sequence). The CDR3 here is CASSAEPGANVLTF. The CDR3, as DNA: TGTGCCAGCAGCGCGGAACCTGGGGCCAACGTCCTGACTTTC.

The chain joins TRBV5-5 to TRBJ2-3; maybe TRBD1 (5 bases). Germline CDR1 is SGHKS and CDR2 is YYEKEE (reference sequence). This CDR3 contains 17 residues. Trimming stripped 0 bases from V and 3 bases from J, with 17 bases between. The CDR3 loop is CASSLVGASFTTDTQYF. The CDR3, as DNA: TGTGCCAGCAGCTTGGTTGGGGCTAGTTTTACGACAGATACGCAGTATTTT.

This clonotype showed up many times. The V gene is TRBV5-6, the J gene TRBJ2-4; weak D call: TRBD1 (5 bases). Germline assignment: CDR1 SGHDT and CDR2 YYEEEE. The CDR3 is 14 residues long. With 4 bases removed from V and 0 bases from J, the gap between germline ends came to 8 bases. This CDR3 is CASSETVAKNIQYF. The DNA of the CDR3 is TGTGCCAGCAGCGAGACAGTAGCCAAAAACATTCAGTACTTC.

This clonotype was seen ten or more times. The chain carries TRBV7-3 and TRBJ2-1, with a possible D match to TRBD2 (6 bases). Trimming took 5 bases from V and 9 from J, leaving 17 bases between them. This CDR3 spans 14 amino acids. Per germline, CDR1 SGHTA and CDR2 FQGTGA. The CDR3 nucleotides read TGTGCCAGCAGCCCACGCGGCGGGATTGGTGAGCAGTTCTTC. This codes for CASSPRGGIGEQFF. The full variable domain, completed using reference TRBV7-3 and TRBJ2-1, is GAGVSQTPSNKVTEKGKYVELRCDPISGHTALYWYRQSLGQGPEFLIYFQGTGAADDSGLPNDRFFAVRPEGSVSTLKIQRTERGDSAVYLCASSPRGGIGEQFFGPGTRLTVL.

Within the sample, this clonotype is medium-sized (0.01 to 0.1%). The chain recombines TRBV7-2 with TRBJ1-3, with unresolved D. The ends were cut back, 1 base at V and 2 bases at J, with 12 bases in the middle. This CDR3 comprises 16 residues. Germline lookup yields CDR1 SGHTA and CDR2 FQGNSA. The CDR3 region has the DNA TGTGCCAGCAGCTTAGGGCCCCAGGCAGCTGGAAACACCATATATTTT. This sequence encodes CASSLGPQAAGNTIYF.

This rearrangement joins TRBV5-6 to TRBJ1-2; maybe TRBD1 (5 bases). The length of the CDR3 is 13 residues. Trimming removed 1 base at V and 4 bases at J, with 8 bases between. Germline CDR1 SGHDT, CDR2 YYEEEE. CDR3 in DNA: TGTGCCAGCAGCTTGTTACAGGCCTATGGCTACACCTTC. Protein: CASSLLQAYGYTF.

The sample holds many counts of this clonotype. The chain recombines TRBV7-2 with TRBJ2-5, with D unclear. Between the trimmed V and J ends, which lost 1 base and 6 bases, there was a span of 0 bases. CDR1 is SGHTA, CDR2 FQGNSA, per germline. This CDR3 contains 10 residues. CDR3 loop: CASSLETQYF. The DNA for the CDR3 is TGTGCCAGCAGCTTAGAGACCCAGTACTTC.